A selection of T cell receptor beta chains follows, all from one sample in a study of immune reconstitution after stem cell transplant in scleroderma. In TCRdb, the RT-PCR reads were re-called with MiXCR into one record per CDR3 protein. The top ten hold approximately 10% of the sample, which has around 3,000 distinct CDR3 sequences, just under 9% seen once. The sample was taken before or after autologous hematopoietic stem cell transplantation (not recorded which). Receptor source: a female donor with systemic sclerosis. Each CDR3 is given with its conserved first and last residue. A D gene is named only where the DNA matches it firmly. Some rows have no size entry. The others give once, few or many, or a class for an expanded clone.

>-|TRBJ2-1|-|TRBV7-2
CASSSQGGNEQFF
TGTGCCAGCAGCTCTCAGGGAGGCAATGAGCAGTTCTTC
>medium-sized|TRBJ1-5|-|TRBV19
CASSMVAIKQPQHF
TGTGCCAGTAGTATGGTGGCAATTAAACAGCCCCAGCATTTT
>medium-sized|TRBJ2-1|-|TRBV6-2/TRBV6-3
CASSARGGPGNEQFF
TGTGCCAGCAGCGCCCGCGGGGGCCCTGGGAATGAGCAGTTCTTC
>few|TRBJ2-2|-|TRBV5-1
CASTGLSANTGELFF
TGCGCCAGCACTGGACTGAGCGCGAACACCGGGGAGCTGTTTTTT
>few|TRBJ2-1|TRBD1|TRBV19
CASSKGRGQGNFGEQFF
TGTGCCAGTAGTAAGGGGCGAGGACAGGGGAATTTTGGTGAGCAGTTCTTC
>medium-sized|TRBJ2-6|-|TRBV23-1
CASSPSWRGDSGANVLTF
TGCGCCAGCAGTCCGTCGTGGAGGGGGGACTCTGGGGCCAACGTCCTGACTTTC
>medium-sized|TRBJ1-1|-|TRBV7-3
CASSLFRQPTEAFF
TGTGCCAGCAGCTTATTTCGACAGCCCACTGAAGCTTTCTTT
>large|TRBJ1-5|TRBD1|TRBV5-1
CARTRDRVSQPQHF
TGCGCCAGGACCCGGGACAGGGTTTCGCAGCCCCAGCATTTT
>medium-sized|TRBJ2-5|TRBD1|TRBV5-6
CASSPPSGTASQETQYF
TGTGCCAGCAGCCCACCCTCCGGGACAGCTTCCCAAGAGACCCAGTACTTC
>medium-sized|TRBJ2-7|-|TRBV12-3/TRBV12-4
CASSPEGREQYF
TGTGCCAGCAGTCCTGAGGGTCGCGAGCAGTACTTC
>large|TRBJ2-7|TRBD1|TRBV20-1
CSARDPETGNTYEQYF
TGCAGTGCTAGAGATCCGGAGACAGGGAACACCTACGAGCAGTACTTC
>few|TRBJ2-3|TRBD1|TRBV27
CASSPETGGVSDTQYF
TGTGCCAGCAGTCCGGAGACAGGGGGCGTTTCAGATACGCAGTATTTT
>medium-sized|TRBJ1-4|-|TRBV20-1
CSAATITGSGGEKLFF
TGCAGTGCCGCGACCATTACGGGTTCTGGGGGAGAAAAACTGTTTTTT
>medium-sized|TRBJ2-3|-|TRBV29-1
CSGRRGGTDTQYF
TGCAGCGGCCGGCGGGGTGGGACAGATACGCAGTATTTT
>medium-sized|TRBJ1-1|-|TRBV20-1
CSGGRRMNTEAFF
TGCAGTGGTGGTAGACGGATGAACACTGAAGCTTTCTTT
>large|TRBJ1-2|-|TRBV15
CATSRDLAGLYGYTF
TGTGCCACCAGCAGAGATTTAGCAGGGCTCTATGGCTACACCTTC
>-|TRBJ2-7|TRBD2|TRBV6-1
CASSEELAGNYEQYF
TGTGCCAGCAGTGAAGAGCTAGCGGGGAACTACGAGCAGTACTTC
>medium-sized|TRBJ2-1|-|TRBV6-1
CASSEEGGGGLGEQFF
TGTGCCAGCAGTGAAGAAGGGGGTGGAGGGCTGGGTGAGCAGTTCTTC
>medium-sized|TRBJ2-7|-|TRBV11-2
CASRPQGSYEQYF
TGTGCCAGCAGACCACAGGGTTCCTACGAGCAGTACTTC
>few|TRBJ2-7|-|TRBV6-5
CASRGQSYEQYF
TGTGCCAGCAGGGGACAATCCTACGAGCAGTACTTC
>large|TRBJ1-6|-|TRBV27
CASRQGKANSPLHF
TGTGCCAGCCGCCAGGGGAAGGCAAATTCACCCCTCCACTTT
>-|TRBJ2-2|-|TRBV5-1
CASSLGGTAANTGELFF
TGCGCCAGCAGCTTGGGAGGGACGGCCGCGAACACCGGGGAGCTGTTTTTT
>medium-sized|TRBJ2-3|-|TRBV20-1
CSARARVFSTDTQYF
TGCAGTGCTAGAGCCCGGGTTTTTAGCACAGATACGCAGTATTTT
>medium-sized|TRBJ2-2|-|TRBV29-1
CSGKGPNTGELFF
TGCAGCGGAAAGGGCCCGAACACCGGGGAGCTGTTTTTT
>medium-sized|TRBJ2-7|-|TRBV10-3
CAISRDLPYEQYF
TGTGCCATCAGCCGGGACTTACCCTACGAGCAGTACTTC
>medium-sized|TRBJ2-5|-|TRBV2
CASSAEGGQETQYF
TGTGCCAGCAGTGCTGAGGGGGGGCAAGAGACCCAGTACTTC
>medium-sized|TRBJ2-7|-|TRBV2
CASSGVSSKGRHEQYF
TGTGCCAGCAGTGGCGTTTCTTCCAAGGGAAGACACGAGCAGTACTTC
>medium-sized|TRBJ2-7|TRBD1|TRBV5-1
CASRGTGAYEQYF
TGCGCCAGCAGAGGGACAGGGGCCTACGAGCAGTACTTC
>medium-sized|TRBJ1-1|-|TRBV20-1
CSARESAGRTEAFF
TGCAGTGCTAGAGAATCGGCGGGGCGCACTGAAGCTTTCTTT
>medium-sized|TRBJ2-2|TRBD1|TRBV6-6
CASSIGTANTGELFF
TGTGCCAGCAGTATAGGGACAGCGAACACCGGGGAGCTGTTTTTT
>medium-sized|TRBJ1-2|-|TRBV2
CASNPDSPNYGYTF
TGTGCCAGCAACCCCGACAGCCCTAACTATGGCTACACCTTC
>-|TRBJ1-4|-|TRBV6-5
CASRRGATNEKLFF
TGTGCCAGCAGAAGAGGCGCAACTAATGAAAAACTGTTTTTT